This T cell receptor (beta chain) was recorded in a study of breast tumors, draining lymph nodes, adjacent tissues. Points on this clonotype: Antigen: not known. Mismatch with germline at one junction end may stem from a read error.

Regarding the study as a whole: Luminal-like breast cancer showed significantly higher tumor–nontumor repertoire similarity than basal-like. Tumor T cell lymph node origin was a supported hypothesis, not proven. Tumor repertoires ranked between lymph nodes and nontumor tissue in diversity, with V and J gene preferences.

The germline V gene has CDR1 SNHLY and CDR2 FYNNEI. This CDR3 has 16 residues. Breast cancer patients provided tissue from their axillary draining lymph nodes. TCRdb ran MiXCR on the multiplex PCR reads and lists one entry per CDR3 protein. The sample yields 170,000 or so distinct CDR3 sequences, approximately 30% seen once. The source material was axillary lymph node tissue. V and J are TRBV2 and TRBJ1-5; D is possibly TRBD1 (6 bases). This TCR derives from a female donor with breast cancer. Some clones in this sample may be carry-over from other donors' samples. As DNA, the CDR3 is TGTGCCAGCAGAGAAGGGCGGGGGCCACTCAATCAGCCCCAGCATTTT. This gives the protein CASREGRGPLNQPQHF.